This is a list of T cell receptor beta chains from one sample in a study of OX40 agonist ivuxolimab in advanced cancers. The repertoire was sequenced with immunoSEQ multiplex PCR; TCRdb's copy has only in-frame clones and lacks some. The sample lists more than 70,000 clones, 89% occurring once. The sequences come from CD4+ or CD8+ T cells sorted from blood, collected in a trial of the OX40 agonist ivuxolimab. These receptors came from an adult with an advanced solid tumor such as melanoma, head and neck, liver or kidney cancer. The CDR3 runs from the conserved cysteine through the conserved F or W. The D gene is left open where the match is weak. Not all rows give a size; the values are once, few, many and, for expanded clones, a class.

D gene: TRBD1; clone size: once; J gene: TRBJ2-5; V gene: TRBV15; CDR3 protein: CATSTGEQGAWETQYF; CDR3 DNA: TGTGCCACCAGCACAGGGGAACAGGGGGCGTGGGAGACCCAGTACTTC
D gene: TRBD2; clone size: -; J gene: TRBJ2-7; V gene: TRBV5-1; CDR3 protein: CASSRTSGSYEQYF; CDR3 DNA: TGCGCCAGCAGCCGGACTAGCGGCTCCTACGAGCAGTACTTC
D gene: TRBD1; clone size: -; J gene: TRBJ1-2; V gene: TRBV5-4; CDR3 protein: CASSLEGQIAYGYTF; CDR3 DNA: TGTGCCAGCAGTTTGGAGGGACAGATCGCCTATGGCTACACCTTC
D gene: TRBD2; clone size: -; J gene: TRBJ2-1; V gene: TRBV6-4; CDR3 protein: CASSLLAGASSYNEQFF; CDR3 DNA: TGTGCCAGCAGTTTACTAGCGGGGGCCAGCTCCTACAATGAGCAGTTCTTC
D gene: TRBD1; clone size: -; J gene: TRBJ1-5; V gene: TRBV10-2; CDR3 protein: CASKGARENQPQHF; CDR3 DNA: TGCGCCAGCAAGGGGGCAAGGGAAAATCAGCCCCAGCATTTT
D gene: -; clone size: -; J gene: TRBJ2-5; V gene: TRBV18; CDR3 protein: CASSPDQETQYF; CDR3 DNA: TGTGCCAGCTCACCAGACCAAGAGACCCAGTACTTC
D gene: TRBD1; clone size: -; J gene: TRBJ2-2; V gene: TRBV5-1; CDR3 protein: CASSLDRGNTGELFF; CDR3 DNA: TGCGCCAGCAGCTTGGACAGGGGGAACACCGGGGAGCTGTTTTTT
D gene: TRBD1; clone size: -; J gene: TRBJ1-2; V gene: TRBV7-3; CDR3 protein: CASSLGQATNYGYTF; CDR3 DNA: TGTGCCAGCAGCCTCGGACAGGCTACTAACTATGGCTACACCTTC
D gene: -; clone size: once; J gene: TRBJ1-1; V gene: TRBV18; CDR3 protein: CASSPDAGNLGTEAFF; CDR3 DNA: TGTGCCAGCTCACCAGACGCCGGGAACCTAGGGACTGAAGCTTTCTTT
D gene: TRBD1; clone size: -; J gene: TRBJ1-1; V gene: TRBV7-9; CDR3 protein: CASSLGVQGGMNTEAFF; CDR3 DNA: TGTGCCAGCAGCTTAGGGGTACAGGGGGGTATGAACACTGAAGCTTTCTTT
D gene: -; clone size: -; J gene: TRBJ2-5; V gene: TRBV11-2; CDR3 protein: CASSFNSWETQYF; CDR3 DNA: TGTGCCAGCAGCTTCAACAGTTGGGAGACCCAGTACTTC
D gene: -; clone size: -; J gene: TRBJ1-1; V gene: TRBV25-1; CDR3 protein: CASSGTGLNTEAFF; CDR3 DNA: TGTGCCAGCAGTGGCACAGGGCTGAACACTGAAGCTTTCTTT
D gene: TRBD1; clone size: -; J gene: TRBJ1-2; V gene: TRBV6-5; CDR3 protein: CASSVRDSQRVSF; CDR3 DNA: TGTGCCAGCAGTGTCCGGGACAGCCAACGCGTTTCCTTC
D gene: -; clone size: -; J gene: TRBJ2-1; V gene: TRBV6-1; CDR3 protein: CASSEALFRVRSYNEQFF; CDR3 DNA: TGTGCCAGCAGTGAAGCGCTTTTCCGGGTACGCTCCTACAATGAGCAGTTCTTC
D gene: -; clone size: -; J gene: TRBJ2-5; V gene: TRBV2; CDR3 protein: CASNAGFETQYF; CDR3 DNA: TGTGCCAGCAACGCAGGCTTCGAGACCCAGTACTTC
D gene: TRBD1; clone size: -; J gene: TRBJ1-2; V gene: TRBV18; CDR3 protein: CASSSQGTNYGYTF; CDR3 DNA: TGTGCCAGCTCATCACAGGGGACTAACTATGGCTACACCTTC
D gene: -; clone size: -; J gene: TRBJ1-5; V gene: TRBV27; CDR3 protein: CASRRIGGGNQPQHF; CDR3 DNA: TGTGCCAGCAGACGGATCGGGGGGGGAAATCAGCCCCAGCATTTT
D gene: TRBD2; clone size: -; J gene: TRBJ2-2; V gene: TRBV11-3; CDR3 protein: CASSRSGTMNTGELFF; CDR3 DNA: TGTGCCAGCAGCAGGTCGGGGACTATGAACACCGGGGAGCTGTTTTTT
D gene: TRBD2; clone size: -; J gene: TRBJ2-7; V gene: TRBV5-5; CDR3 protein: CASSRLAGYDEQYF; CDR3 DNA: TGTGCCAGCAGCCGACTAGCGGGATACGACGAGCAGTACTTC
D gene: TRBD1; clone size: -; J gene: TRBJ1-4; V gene: TRBV5-1; CDR3 protein: CASSPDRGSEKLFF; CDR3 DNA: TGCGCCAGCAGCCCGGACAGGGGGAGTGAAAAACTGTTTTTT
D gene: TRBD1; clone size: few; J gene: TRBJ1-6; V gene: TRBV5-4; CDR3 protein: CASSIDRAFNSPLHF; CDR3 DNA: TGTGCCAGCAGCATCGACAGGGCTTTTAATTCACCCCTCCACTTT
D gene: TRBD2; clone size: -; J gene: TRBJ2-2; V gene: TRBV5-1; CDR3 protein: CASSLALAGEPGELFF; CDR3 DNA: TGCGCCAGCAGCTTGGCGCTAGCGGGAGAACCCGGGGAGCTGTTTTTT
D gene: TRBD2; clone size: -; J gene: TRBJ2-1; V gene: TRBV11-2; CDR3 protein: CASSLRGRADEQFF; CDR3 DNA: TGTGCCAGCAGCTTGCGCGGGAGAGCGGATGAGCAGTTCTTC
D gene: -; clone size: -; J gene: TRBJ2-7; V gene: TRBV5-5; CDR3 protein: CASSLPGRFHEQYF; CDR3 DNA: TGTGCCAGCAGCTTACCAGGGAGGTTTCACGAGCAGTACTTC
D gene: TRBD2; clone size: -; J gene: TRBJ2-7; V gene: TRBV9; CDR3 protein: CASSQPGTSVYEQYF; CDR3 DNA: TGTGCCAGCAGCCAGCCCGGGACTAGCGTCTACGAGCAGTACTTC
D gene: -; clone size: -; J gene: TRBJ1-5; V gene: TRBV6-1; CDR3 protein: CASSETRGEGQPQHF; CDR3 DNA: TGTGCCAGCAGTGAAACCAGGGGAGAAGGTCAGCCCCAGCATTTT
D gene: -; clone size: -; J gene: TRBJ2-4; V gene: TRBV4-1; CDR3 protein: CASSQVSGGLLAKNIQYF; CDR3 DNA: TGCGCCAGCAGCCAAGTATCAGGGGGACTGTTAGCCAAAAACATTCAGTACTTC
D gene: -; clone size: once; J gene: TRBJ2-5; V gene: TRBV29-1; CDR3 protein: CSVDLPVGSTQYF; CDR3 DNA: TGCAGCGTTGATCTGCCAGTGGGCTCGACCCAGTACTTC
D gene: -; clone size: -; J gene: TRBJ1-1; V gene: TRBV6-1; CDR3 protein: CASSTKNTEAFF; CDR3 DNA: TGTGCCAGCAGTACTAAGAACACTGAAGCTTTCTTT
D gene: TRBD2; clone size: once; J gene: TRBJ2-7; V gene: TRBV2; CDR3 protein: CASSRQAPGGYEQYF; CDR3 DNA: TGTGCCAGCAGTCGGCAGGCCCCGGGAGGCTACGAGCAGTACTTC
D gene: -; clone size: -; J gene: TRBJ2-7; V gene: TRBV7-2; CDR3 protein: CASSFVAYPRNPYEQYF; CDR3 DNA: TGTGCCAGCAGCTTTGTCGCCTACCCTCGTAATCCCTACGAGCAGTACTTC
D gene: -; clone size: few; J gene: TRBJ2-7; V gene: TRBV15; CDR3 protein: CATSPRSGSEQYF; CDR3 DNA: TGTGCCACCAGCCCCCGAAGCGGGTCCGAGCAGTACTTC
D gene: -; clone size: -; J gene: TRBJ2-1; V gene: TRBV4-2; CDR3 protein: CASSLEGTYNEQFF; CDR3 DNA: TGTGCCAGCAGCTTGGAAGGAACCTACAATGAGCAGTTCTTC
D gene: -; clone size: -; J gene: TRBJ2-3; V gene: TRBV4-2; CDR3 protein: CASSQDRGNTDTQYF; CDR3 DNA: TGTGCCAGCAGCCAAGACAGGGGAAACACAGATACGCAGTATTTT
D gene: -; clone size: -; J gene: TRBJ2-3; V gene: TRBV6-1; CDR3 protein: CASSEDRLLDTQYF; CDR3 DNA: TGTGCCAGCAGTGAAGATCGCCTCCTGGATACGCAGTATTTT
D gene: -; clone size: -; J gene: TRBJ1-5; V gene: TRBV7-6; CDR3 protein: CASSASRVQPQHF; CDR3 DNA: TGTGCCAGCAGCGCCTCTCGGGTCCAGCCCCAGCATTTT
D gene: -; clone size: -; J gene: TRBJ1-1; V gene: TRBV6-5; CDR3 protein: CASSYQGRVAFF; CDR3 DNA: TGTGCCAGCAGTTACCAGGGCAGGGTTGCTTTCTTT
D gene: -; clone size: -; J gene: TRBJ2-3; V gene: TRBV10-3; CDR3 protein: CAISESFEGGPDTQYF; CDR3 DNA: TGTGCCATCAGTGAGTCTTTTGAAGGGGGACCAGATACGCAGTATTTT
D gene: TRBD1; clone size: -; J gene: TRBJ2-5; V gene: TRBV6-1; CDR3 protein: CASSDITGAFGETQYF; CDR3 DNA: TGTGCCAGCAGTGATATAACAGGGGCTTTTGGGGAGACCCAGTACTTC
D gene: TRBD1; clone size: -; J gene: TRBJ2-2; V gene: TRBV19; CDR3 protein: CASSPLSGGGGTGELFF; CDR3 DNA: TGTGCCAGTAGTCCCCTTTCAGGGGGTGGAGGCACCGGGGAGCTGTTTTTT
D gene: -; clone size: -; J gene: TRBJ2-5; V gene: TRBV7-2; CDR3 protein: CASRSRQYQETQYF; CDR3 DNA: TGTGCCAGCAGAAGTCGACAGTACCAAGAGACCCAGTACTTC
D gene: -; clone size: -; J gene: TRBJ1-2; V gene: TRBV18; CDR3 protein: CASSSGGYYGYTF; CDR3 DNA: TGTGCCAGCTCATCCGGGGGGTACTATGGCTACACCTTC